This T cell receptor (beta chain) was recorded in a study of liver allograft versus peripheral blood T cells. Across the whole study: Intrahepatic T cell receptor repertoires from transplanted livers were compared against repertoires in recipients' peripheral blood.

The germline V gene encodes CDR1 DFQATT and CDR2 SNEGSKA (reference sequence). This CDR3 spans 13 amino acids. V shed 3 bases and J shed 4 bases, with 12 bases lying between them. TCRdb independently ran MiXCR on the reads; one entry per CDR3 protein. The table has some 10,000 distinct CDR3 sequences, roughly 19% seen once. This clonotype was counted only a few times. The antigen remains undetermined. General study results and limits: Inside liver allografts, T cell receptor repertoires reportedly diverged from the repertoires found in peripheral blood.

V gene TRBV20-1 combines with J gene TRBJ1-2; no clear D gene. The TCR comes from a human patient who had a liver transplant. Some T cells here may be from the graft donor. The CDR3 here is CSASAGVGYGYTF. For the CDR3, the DNA is TGCAGTGCTAGTGCTGGGGTCGGCTATGGCTACACCTTC.